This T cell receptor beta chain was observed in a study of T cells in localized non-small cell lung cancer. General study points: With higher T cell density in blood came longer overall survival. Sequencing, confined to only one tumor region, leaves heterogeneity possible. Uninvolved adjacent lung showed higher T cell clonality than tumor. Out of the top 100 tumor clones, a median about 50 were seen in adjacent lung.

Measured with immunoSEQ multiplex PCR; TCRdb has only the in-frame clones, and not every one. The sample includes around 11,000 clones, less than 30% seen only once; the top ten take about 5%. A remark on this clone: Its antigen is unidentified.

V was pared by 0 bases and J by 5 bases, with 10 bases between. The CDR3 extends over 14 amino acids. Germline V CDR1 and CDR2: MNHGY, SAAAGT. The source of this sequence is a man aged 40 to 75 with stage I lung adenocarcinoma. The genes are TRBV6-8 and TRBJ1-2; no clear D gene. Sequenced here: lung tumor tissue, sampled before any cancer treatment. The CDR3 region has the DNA TGTGCCAGCAGTTACTCGATCCAGACTTATGGCTACACCTTC. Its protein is CASSYSIQTYGYTF.